These 22 T cell receptor beta chains originate from one sample sequenced in a study of monozygotic twins with inflammatory bowel disease. TCRdb reprocessed the 5' RACE reads and stores each CDR3 protein as one record, lacking DNA. The table for this sample gives some 210,000 distinct CDR3 sequences. Sequences were obtained from blood. Receptor source: a human donor with ulcerative colitis or Crohn's disease, or a healthy co-twin of an affected twin (not recorded which).

This sequence joins TRBV9 and TRBJ2-3; no DNA is available, so the TRBD1 call from TCRdb remains unchecked. Germline-derived CDR1 and CDR2 are SGDLS and YYNGEE. This CDR3 spans 16 amino acids. This chain's CDR3 is CASSSRTGHSTDTQYF.

The CDR3 loop is CASSQTGYEQFF. The V gene is TRBV3-1, the J gene TRBJ2-1; TCRdb lists TRBD1, though no DNA is available to test this call. The CDR3 sequence is 12 residues long. Germline assignment: CDR1 LGHDT and CDR2 YNNKEL (reference sequence).

The chain is built from TRBV18 and TRBJ1-1. CDR3 length: 11 amino acids. Germline V gene sequence: CDR1 KGHSH, CDR2 LQKENI. CDR3 region: CASSQRTEAFF.

The V call is TRBV27, the J call TRBJ1-6; TCRdb's D gene call, TRBD1, goes unchecked for lack of DNA. Germline V gene sequence: CDR1 MNHEY, CDR2 SMNVEV (reference sequence). The CDR3 covers 16 residues. CDR3 amino acids: CASSPMTGVRGSPLHF.

The genes are TRBV5-1 and TRBJ1-5; absent DNA, TCRdb's TRBD1 call cannot be checked. This CDR3 has 14 residues. The germline gives CDR1 SGHRS, CDR2 YFSETQ. This chain's CDR3 is CASSPNSGEQPQHF.

V and J are TRBV6-1 and TRBJ1-6; with no DNA, the TCRdb D assignment of TRBD1 cannot be verified. This CDR3 has 14 residues. The germline gives CDR1 MNHNS, CDR2 SASEGT. The CDR3 loop reads CASSQGALLTPLHF.

The chain uses TRBV20-1 and TRBJ1-1; TCRdb names TRBD1, which stays unverified in the absence of DNA. Germline CDR1 DFQATT, CDR2 SNEGSKA (reference sequence). This CDR3 is 14 amino acids long. CDR3 amino acids: CSARRGQPNTEAFF.

This chain joins TRBV20-1 and TRBJ1-1; TCRdb picks TRBD1, but there is no DNA to check that call. Looked up from germline, CDR1 is DFQATT and CDR2 is SNEGSKA (reference sequence). This CDR3 region has 14 residues. CDR3 sequence: CSASKGRWGTEAFF.

The chain uses TRBV5-6 and TRBJ2-7. This CDR3 comprises 14 residues. In germline, CDR1 is SGHDT, CDR2 YYEEEE. CDR3: CASSSSPTSYEQYF.

The chain has TRBV3-1 and TRBJ2-7; the D call from TCRdb, TRBD1, cannot be confirmed without DNA. The CDR3 consists of 14 residues. The germline V gene encodes CDR1 LGHDT and CDR2 YNNKEL (reference sequence). The CDR3 is CASTRQGSAYEQYF.

The chain employs TRBV7-9 and TRBJ2-2; TCRdb reports TRBD1, a call that lacks DNA to check it against. The CDR3 sequence is 15 residues long. The germline gives CDR1 SEHNR, CDR2 FQNEAQ (reference sequence). The CDR3 is CASSAMRQGTGELFF. The full variable domain, completed using reference TRBV7-9 and TRBJ2-2, is DTGVSQNPRHKITKRGQNVTFRCDPISEHNRLYWYRQTLGQGPEFLTYFQNEAQLEKSRLLSDRFSAERPKGSFSTLEIQRTEQGDSAMYLCASSAMRQGTGELFFGEGSRLTVL.

The chain links TRBV5-1 to TRBJ1-1. The CDR3 consists of 16 residues. Looked up from germline, CDR1 is SGHRS and CDR2 is YFSETQ. Here the CDR3 reads CASSGLATTEDTEAFF.

This chain links TRBV4-1 with TRBJ1-6. Germline V gene sequence: CDR1 MGHRA, CDR2 YSYEKL. This CDR3 contains 17 residues. The CDR3 is CASSPGGQSSYNSPLHF.

The chain links TRBV5-6 to TRBJ2-3; TCRdb picks TRBD1, but there is no DNA to check that call. The CDR3 has 14 amino acids. The germline V gene has CDR1 SGHDT and CDR2 YYEEEE. The CDR3 loop is CASSLKQGGDTQYF. Full variable domain (rest looked up from reference TRBV5-6 and TRBJ2-3): DAGVTQSPTHLIKTRGQQVTLRCSPKSGHDTVSWYQQALGQGPQFIFQYYEEEERQRGNFPDRFSGHQFPNYSSELNVNALLLGDSALYLCASSLKQGGDTQYFGPGTRLTVL.

The chain combines TRBV20-1 with TRBJ1-1. CDR1 and CDR2 from the germline V gene are DFQATT and SNEGSKA (reference sequence). CDR3 length: 11 residues. The CDR3 reads CSARWEAEAFF.

The gene calls are TRBV12-3 or TRBV12-4 and TRBJ2-2; TCRdb selects TRBD2, and the lack of DNA leaves this call unchecked. The CDR3 loop spans 16 amino acids. The CDR3 region is CASSFRRGGLTGELFF.

V is TRBV5-1 and J is TRBJ2-7; TCRdb outputs TRBD2, but without DNA this stays unchecked. Germline V gives CDR1 SGHRS, CDR2 YFSETQ. The CDR3 consists of 14 residues. The chain's CDR3 is CASSSVGGIYEQYF.

The rearrangement uses TRBV4-2 and TRBJ2-1; the D call of TRBD1 rests on TCRdb alone, since no DNA is present to check it. CDR3 length equals 14 residues. Germline V CDR1 and CDR2: LGHNA, YNFKEQ. The CDR3 loop reads CASSPLGALDEQFF.

This chain links TRBV25-1 with TRBJ2-7. Germline values: CDR1 MGHDK, CDR2 SYGVNS. The CDR3 consists of 13 residues. The chain's CDR3 is CASRKAGTYEQYF.

The chain recombines TRBV5-1 with TRBJ2-5; absent DNA, TCRdb's TRBD1 call cannot be checked. The germline gives CDR1 SGHRS, CDR2 YFSETQ. CDR3 length equals 14 residues. CDR3 residues: CASSTLQGRETQYF. The full variable domain, rest sourced from reference TRBV5-1 and TRBJ2-5, is KAGVTQTPRYLIKTRGQQVTLSCSPISGHRSVSWYQQTPGQGLQFLFEYFSETQRNKGNFPGRFSGRQFSNSRSEMNVSTLELGDSALYLCASSTLQGRETQYFGPGTRLLVL.

The V and J genes are TRBV20-1 and TRBJ2-1; checking the TCRdb D call of TRBD2 is not possible without DNA. This CDR3 spans 15 amino acids. Looked up from germline, CDR1 is DFQATT and CDR2 is SNEGSKA (reference sequence). The CDR3 spells CSAPRSGGAYNEQFF.

The rearrangement links TRBV5-1 to TRBJ2-1; TCRdb gives TRBD1 as the D gene, but with no DNA this cannot be confirmed. Germline values: CDR1 SGHRS, CDR2 YFSETQ. CDR3 length equals 15 residues. This CDR3 reads CASRDASGSYNEQFF.